These 11 T cell receptor beta chains were all obtained from the same sample, sequenced in a study of a mutant IDH1 vaccine in newly diagnosed glioma. Libraries were prepared by immunoSEQ multiplex PCR; TCRdb keeps only in-frame clonotypes and omits some of them. The table has 20,000 to 25,000 clones, approximately 82% seen once. Their cognate antigens are unknown. Time point denoted: week 23, last vaccination. The vaccine gave 300 ug of a 20-mer mutant IDH1 peptide subcutaneously per dose. This specimen was PBMCs, taken from a glioma patient whose treatment included an IDH1 peptide vaccine. The receptors shown here come from a man aged 25-45 years with glioma.

The chain is built from TRBV4-1 and TRBJ2-7; TRBD1 might be the D (5 bases). The V end lost 0 bases, the J end lost 1 base, and 13 bases lay between the germline ends. Germline V CDR1 and CDR2: MGHRA, YSYEKL. The CDR3 contains 16 residues. The CDR3 DNA follows: TGCGCCAGCAGCCAAGAGAGGTGGGCAGGGTCCTACGAGCAGTACTTC. Its protein is CASSQERWAGSYEQYF.

V gene TRBV13 combines with J gene TRBJ1-1, with D uncertain. This CDR3 contains 12 residues. From germline, CDR1 is PRHDT and CDR2 FYEKMQ (reference sequence). V lost 0 bases and J lost 7, with 6 bases in between. This CDR3 is CASSLGADEAFF. CDR3 DNA sequence: TGTGCCAGCAGCTTAGGAGCTGATGAAGCTTTCTTT.

This chain links TRBV7-8 with TRBJ1-5; D gene unclear. The germline V gene has CDR1 SGHVS and CDR2 FQNEAQ. With 4 bases removed from V and 0 bases from J, the gap between germline ends came to 13 bases. The CDR3 runs to 16 residues. CDR3 amino acids: CASSSREGNSNQPQHF. For the CDR3, the DNA is TGTGCCAGCAGCTCTAGGGAGGGAAATAGCAATCAGCCCCAGCATTTT.

This clone has more than one count but fewer than ten. V and J are TRBV6-1 and TRBJ1-3; 9 bases align to TRBD1. Trimming took 6 bases from V and 5 from J; bases not matched to a gene: 5. The CDR3 is 14 residues long. CDR1 and CDR2 from the germline V gene are MNHNS and SASEGT. The CDR3 nucleotides are TGTGCCAGCAGGCAGGACAGGGGTCGAAACACCATATATTTT. Residues: CASRQDRGRNTIYF.

This sequence joins TRBV5-4 and TRBJ1-1, with D unclear. The CDR3 sequence is 13 residues long. The germline V and J ends were trimmed by 6 bases and 1 base, with 10 bases remaining between them. The germline V gene has CDR1 SGHNT and CDR2 YYREEE (reference sequence). The CDR3 is CASNAQQNTEAFF. In nucleotides, the CDR3 is TGTGCCAGCAATGCCCAACAGAACACTGAAGCTTTCTTT.

This sequence joins TRBV7-9 and TRBJ1-1; TRBD1 matches 7 bases. The CDR3 spans 15 residues. Germline V gene data show CDR1 as SEHNR and CDR2 as FQNEAQ (reference sequence). V gave up 3 bases and J gave up 0 bases; unmatched junction bases: 4. In nucleotides, the CDR3 is TGTGCCAGCAGCTTGGGACAGAGTTTGAACACTGAAGCTTTCTTT. This translates into CASSLGQSLNTEAFF.

This rearrangement joins TRBV7-9 to TRBJ1-2; 9 bases align to TRBD1. J was trimmed by 4 bases and V by 4 bases; bases with no gene match: 7. This CDR3 contains 15 residues. Germline loops: CDR1 SEHNR, CDR2 FQNEAQ (reference sequence). The CDR3 region has the DNA TGTGCCAGCAGCTCCTGGGACAGGGATAGCTATGGCTACACCTTC. Encoded protein: CASSSWDRDSYGYTF.

The V call is TRBV5-5, the J call TRBJ2-7, with 8 bases fitting TRBD1. CDR1 and CDR2 (germline): SGHKS, YYEKEE (reference sequence). CDR3 size: 14 residues. V lost 7 bases, J lost 2 bases, and 8 bases stayed unmatched. CDR3 sequence: CASLTGTGTYEQYF. The CDR3 region has the DNA TGTGCCAGCCTTACCGGGACAGGTACCTACGAGCAGTACTTC. Complete variable domain (other parts from reference TRBV5-5 and TRBJ2-7): DAGVTQSPTHLIKTRGQQVTLRCSPISGHKSVSWYQQVLGQGPQFIFQYYEKEERGRGNFPDRFSARQFPNYSSELNVNALLLGDSALYLCASLTGTGTYEQYFGPGTRLTVT.

V and J are TRBV7-9 and TRBJ2-3, with no clear D. This CDR3 is 16 amino acids long. CDR1 SEHNR and CDR2 FQNEAQ come from the germline V gene (reference sequence). Trimming removed 3 bases at V and 0 bases at J, with 13 bases between. The CDR3 sequence is CASSFFLRTSTDTQYF. The CDR3 DNA reads TGTGCCAGCAGCTTTTTCCTAAGAACTAGCACAGATACGCAGTATTTT.

The sample holds one count of this clone. V is TRBV21-1 and J is TRBJ2-2; the table's D call TRBD2 went unverified against the DNA. TRBV21-1 is a pseudogene locus. The CDR3 runs 16 residues. The CDR3 is CASSKLAGGLTGELFF. Here the CDR3 DNA reads TGTGCCAGCAGCAAGTTAGCGGGAGGCCTCACCGGGGAGCTGTTTTTT.

The chain combines TRBV5-5 with TRBJ2-5; D possibly matches TRBD1 or TRBD2 (5 bases each). The V end lost 3 bases, the J end lost 1 base, and 13 bases lay between the germline ends. The length of the CDR3 is 15 residues. CDR1 is SGHKS and CDR2 is YYEKEE in the germline V gene (reference sequence). The CDR3 protein is CASSWGPAAQETQYF. The CDR3 nucleotides read TGTGCCAGCAGCTGGGGACCCGCGGCCCAAGAGACCCAGTACTTC.